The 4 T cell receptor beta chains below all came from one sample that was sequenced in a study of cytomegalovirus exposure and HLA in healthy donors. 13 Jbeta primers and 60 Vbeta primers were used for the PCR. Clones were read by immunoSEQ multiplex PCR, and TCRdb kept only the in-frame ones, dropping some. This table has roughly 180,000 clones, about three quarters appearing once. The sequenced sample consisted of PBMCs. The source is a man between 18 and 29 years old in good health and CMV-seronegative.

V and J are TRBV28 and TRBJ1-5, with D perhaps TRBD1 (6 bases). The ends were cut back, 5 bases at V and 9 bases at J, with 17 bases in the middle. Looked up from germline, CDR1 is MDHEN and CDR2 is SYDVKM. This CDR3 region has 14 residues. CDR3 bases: TGTGCCAGCAGTCCCCGGGGGGGCCGGGGGCCCCAGCATTTT. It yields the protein CASSPRGGRGPQHF.

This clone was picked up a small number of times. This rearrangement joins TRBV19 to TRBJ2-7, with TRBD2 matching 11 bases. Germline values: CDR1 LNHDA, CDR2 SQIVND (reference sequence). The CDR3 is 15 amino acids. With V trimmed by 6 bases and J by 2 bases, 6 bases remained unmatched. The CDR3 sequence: CASSTQLAGAYEQYF. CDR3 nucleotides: TGTGCCAGTAGCACCCAACTAGCGGGAGCCTACGAGCAGTACTTC.

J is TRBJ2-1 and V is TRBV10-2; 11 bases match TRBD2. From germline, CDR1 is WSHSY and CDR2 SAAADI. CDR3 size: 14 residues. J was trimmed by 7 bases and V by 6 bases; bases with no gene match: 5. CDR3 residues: CASRPSGGLNEQFF. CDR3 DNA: TGCGCCAGCAGACCTAGCGGGGGGCTTAATGAGCAGTTCTTC.

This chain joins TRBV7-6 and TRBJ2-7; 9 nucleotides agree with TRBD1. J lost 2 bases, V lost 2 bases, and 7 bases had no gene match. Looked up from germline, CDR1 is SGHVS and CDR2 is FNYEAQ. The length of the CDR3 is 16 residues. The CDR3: CASSLCRDREPYEQYF. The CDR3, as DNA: TGTGCCAGCAGCTTATGCCGGGACAGGGAGCCCTACGAGCAGTACTTC.